Included here is one T cell receptor (beta chain) sequence, with context. In terms of age and location, participants ranged from roughly 18 to 95 years and lived in about 25 US areas. Assignment of participants to cohorts was predicated upon participant-reported clinical history. This sample was taken from a study of blood T cell repertoires in COVID-19. About the research overall: Samples came from the United States, Italy and Spain, spanning acute and convalescent COVID-19. PBMCs, B-cell-depleted T cells, or T cells provided the cDNA or gDNA that made up the material.

Only in-frame clones appear in the TCRdb table, and some are missing; sequencing was by immunoSEQ multiplex PCR. Here the sample spans roughly 68,000 clones, 80% to 90% being singletons. Looked up from germline, CDR1 is MDHEN and CDR2 is SYDVKM. This CDR3 is built from 17 residues. V shed 1 base and J shed 0 bases, with 13 bases lying between them. The sequencing input was PBMCs or T cells enriched from blood (not recorded which). The J gene is TRBJ2-4, the V gene TRBV28, with D uncertain. The origin of this receptor is a middle-aged woman with acute COVID-19. The CDR3 region has the DNA TGTGCCAGCAGTTTATCAGCGCAGACCCTAGCCAAAAACATTCAGTACTTC. Its translation is CASSLSAQTLAKNIQYF.